The subject of this entry is one T cell receptor beta chain. The CDR3 runs to 16 residues. Germline loops: CDR1 GTSNPN, CDR2 SVGIG (reference sequence). V lost 4 bases, J lost 4 bases, and 22 bases lay in between. The data derive from a study of T cell changes during pregnancy in multiple sclerosis. Sequencing was performed with immunoSEQ multiplex PCR; in TCRdb, only in-frame clones are kept and a portion is missing. The sample has some 56,000 clones, 80% to 95% seen once; the top ten hold approximately 0.64%. Here the sequenced sample was CD4+ T cells from peripheral blood mononuclear cells, taken after pregnancy. The V call is TRBV30, the J call TRBJ1-2; weak D call: TRBD1 (5 bases). This clonotype was obtained from a female donor with multiple sclerosis, enrolled in a pregnancy study. The CDR3 DNA sequence: TGTGCCTGGACCATCACAGCACAGGTCCTCTTCTATGGCTACACCTTC. As protein: CAWTITAQVLFYGYTF.